The present T cell receptor (beta chain) was sequenced within a study of tumor T cells in aggressive B-cell lymphoma. The ends lost 1 base at V and 4 bases at J; junction bases unmatched: 2. The CDR3 contains 15 residues. CDR1 is SGHRS and CDR2 is YFSETQ in the germline V gene. Libraries were prepared by immunoSEQ multiplex PCR; TCRdb keeps only in-frame clonotypes and omits some of them. The repertoire holds roughly 620 clones, roughly 94% seen once, with 5% to 7.5% in the top ten. The receptor comes from an adult with diffuse large B cell lymphoma. This chain links TRBV5-1 with TRBJ2-1; 10 bases align to TRBD1. The sequenced sample was tumor tissue. The DNA for the CDR3 is TGCGCCAGCAGCTTGTCGGGACAGGGGTACAATGAGCAGTTCTTC. Protein product: CASSLSGQGYNEQFF.